This TCR beta chain was recovered during a study of regulatory T cells in long-lasting Graves disease. Study results and limitations: With some 2,700 shared public clonotypes, persistent patients exceeded new patients, who shared about a thousand. The small sample size may have reduced accuracy.

This clonotype was seen ten or more times. No antigen is known for it. Documented time point: newly diagnosed GD, antithyroid drugs for less than 3 months. From PBMCs, RNA was extracted and then used to make the TCR library. Through Arm-PCR of CDR3 regions and iRepertoire HTBI primers, TCR beta libraries were built. TCRdb reprocessed the multiplex PCR reads with MiXCR, giving one entry per CDR3 protein. Among roughly 560,000 distinct CDR3 sequences listed, 15% to 20% were seen once. V dropped 4 bases and J dropped 0 bases, with 13 bases sitting between them. Germline lookup yields CDR1 SGHRS and CDR2 YFSETQ. The CDR3 runs 16 residues. This same sample was also part of a study on T cells in Graves' hyperthyroidism and ophthalmopathy. That work states: No ophthalmopathy progression within 18 months constituted stable Graves' hyperthyroidism.

This sequence joins TRBV5-1 and TRBJ1-4; D not resolved. Source: peripheral blood mononuclear cells (PBMCs), taken at new diagnosis, from a patient treated with antithyroid drugs. This TCR was recovered from a woman between 40 and 65 years old with Graves disease. The CDR3 loop reads CASSPADGSTNEKLFF. The CDR3 coding sequence is TGCGCCAGCAGCCCAGCCGACGGATCAACTAATGAAAAACTGTTTTTT. The full variable domain, with the rest looked up from reference TRBV5-1 and TRBJ1-4, is KAGVTQTPRYLIKTRGQQVTLSCSPISGHRSVSWYQQTPGQGLQFLFEYFSETQRNKGNFPGRFSGRQFSNSRSEMNVSTLELGDSALYLCASSPADGSTNEKLFFGSGTQLSVL.